Following are 23 T cell receptor beta chains from one sample sequenced in a study of T cell clones after liver transplantation (dated by TCRdb to between 2018 and 2021). Alloreactive TCRbeta sequences were defined by sequencing of proliferating CFSE-low cells from the MLR. These receptors lack a known antigen. Library preparation employed the immunoSEQ multiplex PCR assay. Drawn from immuneACCESS, this table holds only the in-frame rearrangements with V and J called that TCRdb kept. Clones are partly lost; checked studies trace under half to an unresolved V gene and leave the rest unexplained. This sample lists thousands of clones; approximately 31% were detected once. Together, the top ten hold about 5.5% of the sample. The sequencing input was CD4+ T cells from cultured PBMCs. The source of these receptors is a human patient who received a liver transplant. Following a transplant, a fraction of the T cells may be traceable to the graft donor.

The J gene is TRBJ2-5, the V gene TRBV2, with 7 bases that match TRBD2. Near its end, the DNA agrees better with TRBJ2-7, so the J call may be wrong. Germline V CDR1 and CDR2: SNHLY, FYNNEI. This CDR3 region has 16 residues. Here the CDR3 reads CASSGRGGRETYEQYF. In nucleotides, the CDR3 is TGTGCCAGCAGTGGAAGGGGAGGGCGGGAGACCTACGAGCAGTACTTC.

The gene calls are TRBV5-4 and TRBJ1-3, with unresolved D. The CDR3 spans 13 residues. Trimming removed 0 bases from V and 4 bases from J, with 5 bases in between. CDR1 is SGHNT and CDR2 is YYREEE in the germline V gene (reference sequence). The CDR3 coding sequence is TGTGCCAGCAGCTTGGGCAGAGGAAACACCATATATTTT. It yields the protein CASSLGRGNTIYF. Full variable domain (outside the CDR3, taken from reference TRBV5-4 and TRBJ1-3): ETGVTQSPTHLIKTRGQQVTLRCSSQSGHNTVSWYQQALGQGPQFIFQYYREEENGRGNFPPRFSGLQFPNYSSELNVNALELDDSALYLCASSLGRGNTIYFGEGSWLTVV.

This clone was detected a few times. The chain carries TRBV2 and TRBJ1-6; TRBD1 aligns across 7 bases. Germline-derived CDR1 and CDR2 are SNHLY and FYNNEI. This CDR3 is 14 amino acids long. V lost 3 bases, J lost 9 bases, and 5 bases stayed unmatched. CDR3 amino acids: CASSEEGAISPLHF. The CDR3 coding sequence is TGTGCCAGCAGTGAGGAGGGGGCTATTTCACCCCTCCACTTT.

This clone showed up just a few times. Distinct nucleotide sequences in the sample also encode this CDR3. This sequence joins TRBV29-1 and TRBJ1-1; TRBD1 matches 9 bases. Germline CDR1 and CDR2: SQVTM and ANQGSEA. The V segment lost 6 bases and the J segment 1 base; nucleotides outside the gene matches: 6. The CDR3 has 14 residues. The CDR3 nucleotides read TGCAGCGTGGGTATGACAGGGGGGAACACTGAAGCTTTCTTT. Translated, it gives CSVGMTGGNTEAFF. Full variable domain (rest looked up from reference TRBV29-1 and TRBJ1-1): SAVISQKPSRDICQRGTSLTIQCQVDSQVTMMFWYRQQPGQSLTLIATANQGSEATYESGFVIDKFPISRPNLTFSTLTVSNMSPEDSSIYLCSVGMTGGNTEAFFGQGTRLTVV.

The genes are TRBV7-9 and TRBJ2-3, with D perhaps given as TRBD1 or TRBD2 (5 bases each). This CDR3 comprises 16 residues. The germline CDR1 and CDR2 sequences are SEHNR and FQNEAQ (reference sequence). V was pared by 3 bases and J by 2 bases, with 15 bases between. Here the CDR3 reads CASSLTLLGPTDTQYF. CDR3 DNA: TGTGCCAGCAGCTTGACCCTACTGGGACCCACAGATACGCAGTATTTT.

V and J are TRBV4-2 and TRBJ1-5; 11 bases align to TRBD1. The V and J ends lost 6 bases and 3 bases, in that order; junction bases with no gene match: 4. There are 15 residues in the CDR3. CDR1 LGHNA and CDR2 YNFKEQ come from the germline V gene. CDR3 sequence: CASSIGQGANQPQHF. CDR3 coding DNA: TGTGCCAGCAGTATCGGACAGGGGGCCAATCAGCCCCAGCATTTT.

This clone was observed a few times. The chain combines TRBV18 with TRBJ1-1; maybe TRBD1 (6 bases). In germline, CDR1 is KGHSH, CDR2 LQKENI. V dropped 3 bases and J dropped 8 bases, with 28 bases sitting between them. CDR3 length: 18 residues. The CDR3 is CASSPRTGNLGTSDEAFF. The CDR3 coding sequence is TGTGCCAGCTCACCCAGAACAGGAAATCTCGGGACAAGCGACGAAGCTTTCTTT.

This clone has a handful of counts. The V call is TRBV30, the J call TRBJ2-7; unclear D gene. Germline assignment: CDR1 GTSNPN and CDR2 SVGIG (reference sequence). The V and J ends lost 0 bases and 2 bases respectively, with 11 bases between them. The CDR3 extends over 14 amino acids. The CDR3: CAWSVGLITYEQYF. In DNA form, the CDR3 reads TGTGCCTGGAGTGTAGGGCTTATCACCTACGAGCAGTACTTC.

The chain uses TRBV11-3 and TRBJ1-1; 9 positions match TRBD1. J gave up 9 bases and V 5 bases, and 13 bases lay outside the gene matches. The CDR3 is made up of 15 amino acids. Looked up from germline, CDR1 is SGHNT and CDR2 is YENEEA. CDR3 in DNA: TGTGCCAGCAGCATTAGACCGGGACAGGGTATGAAAGCTTTCTTT. Amino acids: CASSIRPGQGMKAFF.

This chain joins TRBV19 and TRBJ2-7; TRBD2 matches 10 bases. This CDR3 has 14 residues. J gave up 4 bases and V 2 bases, and 2 bases lay outside the gene matches. Germline CDR1 and CDR2: LNHDA and SQIVND (reference sequence). The CDR3 nucleotides are TGTGCCAGTAGTATAACTAGCGGGGTGTACGAGCAGTACTTC. Protein sequence: CASSITSGVYEQYF. Combining the CDR3 with reference TRBV19 and TRBJ2-7 gives the whole variable domain DGGITQSPKYLFRKEGQNVTLSCEQNLNHDAMYWYRQDPGQGLRLIYYSQIVNDFQKGDIAEGYSVSREKKESFPLTVTSAQKNPTAFYLCASSITSGVYEQYFGPGTRLTVT.

Comments on this clone: A junction end diverges from the germline sequence, so it may reflect a read error. The rearrangement uses TRBV5-4 and TRBJ2-7; possible D gene TRBD2, 7 bases. The germline V gene has CDR1 SGHNT and CDR2 YYREEE (reference sequence). The CDR3 runs 14 residues. The CDR3: CASSLGWGGPEQYF. CDR3 DNA: TGCGCCAGCAGCCTTGGTTGGGGGGGCCCCGAGCAGTACTTC.

The V call is TRBV18, the J call TRBJ1-2; a weak D match, TRBD1 (6 bases). This CDR3 has 13 residues. V lost 1 base, J lost 8 bases, and 11 bases lay in between. Germline-derived CDR1 and CDR2 are KGHSH and LQKENI. The CDR3 region has the DNA TGTGCCAGCTCACCACTGGCAGGGGAAGGCTACACCTTC. It codes for CASSPLAGEGYTF.

The chain uses TRBV27 and TRBJ2-3, with D tentatively TRBD2 (6 bases). V gave up 6 bases and J gave up 0 bases, with 13 bases separating them. The CDR3 length is 15 residues. From germline, CDR1 is MNHEY and CDR2 SMNVEV (reference sequence). In nucleotides, the CDR3 is TGTGCCAGCAGCCAATCGGCGGGGAGCACAGATACGCAGTATTTT. Translating gives CASSQSAGSTDTQYF.

J is TRBJ1-1 and V is TRBV6-6; D gene uncertain. V was pared by 0 bases and J by 0 bases, with 2 bases between. This CDR3 is built from 13 residues. Germline loops: CDR1 MNHNY, CDR2 SVGAGI (reference sequence). CDR3 residues: CASSYSMNTEAFF. CDR3 nucleotide sequence: TGTGCCAGCAGTTACTCGATGAACACTGAAGCTTTCTTT.

This chain links TRBV18 with TRBJ1-5; D not certain. CDR3 length: 14 amino acids. V lost 2 bases to trimming and J lost 0 bases, with 5 bases between them. Looked up from germline, CDR1 is KGHSH and CDR2 is LQKENI. Here the CDR3 DNA reads TGTGCCAGCTCACCAATATTTAGCAATCAGCCCCAGCATTTT. Translating it yields CASSPIFSNQPQHF. The full variable domain, completed using reference TRBV18 and TRBJ1-5, is NAGVMQNPRHLVRRRGQEARLRCSPMKGHSHVYWYRQLPEEGLKFMVYLQKENIIDESGMPKERFSAEFPKEGPSILRIQQVVRGDSAAYFCASSPIFSNQPQHFGDGTRLSIL.

In this sample, this clone turned up a few times. The V gene is TRBV11-2, the J gene TRBJ2-7, with D possibly being TRBD1 (6 bases). This CDR3 contains 15 residues. V was cut by 3 bases and J by 2 bases, with 14 bases left in between. Looked up from germline, CDR1 is SGHAT and CDR2 is FQNNGV. CDR3 DNA: TGTGCCAGCAGCTTTGGCGACAGGCGGACCTACGAGCAGTACTTC. Its protein is CASSFGDRRTYEQYF.

The rearrangement uses TRBV7-2 and TRBJ2-7, with 10 positions matching TRBD2. Germline CDR1 and CDR2: SGHTA and FQGNSA. The trim removed 4 bases at V and 5 bases at J, leaving 2 bases unmatched. The CDR3 has 13 residues. CDR3 nucleotide sequence: TGTGCCAGCAGCTCCGGACTAGCGGACGAGCAGTACTTC. Its protein is CASSSGLADEQYF.

There are a few counts of this clone. The gene calls are TRBV19 and TRBJ2-7; a weak D match, TRBD2 (5 bases). CDR3 length: 14 amino acids. Germline-derived CDR1 and CDR2 are LNHDA and SQIVND (reference sequence). Trimming pared 1 base from V and 5 bases from J, leaving 12 bases between. The CDR3 DNA reads as TGTGCCAGTAGTATAGGTCGGGGTCTCAACGAGCAGTACTTC. Amino acid sequence: CASSIGRGLNEQYF.

In nucleotides, the CDR3 is TGTGCCAGCAGCTTACCGGGACAGGGTAACCCGGGGCAGTTCTTC. Its protein product is CASSLPGQGNPGQFF. The chain combines TRBV27 with TRBJ2-1, with TRBD1 identical over 9 bases. With V trimmed by 6 bases and J by 12 bases, 15 bases remained unmatched. This CDR3 is 15 amino acids long. Per the germline V gene, CDR1 is MNHEY and CDR2 is SMNVEV (reference sequence).

This clone has more than one count but fewer than ten. The chain couples TRBV7-2 to TRBJ1-4; 7 bases are shared with TRBD1. With 1 base clipped from V and 7 bases from J, the junction kept 3 bases outside the gene matches. This CDR3 is built from 14 residues. CDR1 is SGHTA, CDR2 FQGNSA, per germline. The CDR3 nucleotides read TGTGCCAGCAGCTTAGATCAGGGGGGTGAAAAACTGTTTTTT. Encoded protein: CASSLDQGGEKLFF. Supplemented by reference TRBV7-2 and TRBJ1-4, the full variable domain reads GAGVSQSPSNKVTEKGKDVELRCDPISGHTALYWYRQSLGQGLEFLIYFQGNSAPDKSGLPSDRFSAERTGGSVSTLTIQRTQQEDSAVYLCASSLDQGGEKLFFGSGTQLSVL.

This clone is medium-sized within its sample. The gene calls are TRBV20-1 and TRBJ2-1; 7 bases match TRBD2. V was clipped by 7 bases and J by 8 bases; unmatched bases: 5. The germline V gene has CDR1 DFQATT and CDR2 SNEGSKA (reference sequence). CDR3 size: 11 residues. The CDR3 protein is CSGEGRDEQFF. The DNA of the CDR3 is TGCAGTGGGGAGGGTCGAGATGAGCAGTTCTTC.

The V and J genes are TRBV6-6 and TRBJ2-7, with 8 nucleotides matching TRBD1. The CDR3 loop spans 15 amino acids. Germline CDR1 and CDR2: MNHNY and SVGAGI (reference sequence). The V segment lost 4 bases and the J segment 5 bases; nucleotides outside the gene matches: 10. This CDR3 reads CASSSAGTGSHEQYF. CDR3 sequence (DNA): TGTGCCAGCAGTTCCGCCGGGACAGGATCGCACGAGCAGTACTTC.

The CDR3 region has the DNA TGTGCCAGCAGCCCTACTAGCGGGAGAGCGGAGCAGTACTTC. It is translated as CASSPTSGRAEQYF. V and J are TRBV7-3 and TRBJ2-7; 11 bases agree with TRBD2. The germline gives CDR1 SGHTA, CDR2 FQGTGA. The CDR3 spans 14 residues. With V trimmed by 5 bases and J by 7 bases, 7 bases remained unmatched. Supplemented by reference TRBV7-3 and TRBJ2-7, the full variable domain reads GAGVSQTPSNKVTEKGKYVELRCDPISGHTALYWYRQSLGQGPEFLIYFQGTGAADDSGLPNDRFFAVRPEGSVSTLKIQRTERGDSAVYLCASSPTSGRAEQYFGPGTRLTVT.